This T cell receptor beta chain was recorded in a study of tumor-infiltrating lymphocytes in primary liver carcinoma. Study overall: Each participant had primary liver carcinoma, and surgical resection was the treatment. Tumors measured roughly 4 to 11 cm and were stage T1-T3 N0M0. Study-level results: Blood trailed tumors significantly in top-250-clone fraction (p = 0.039). Pairs comparing tumor with adjacent tissue or blood overlapped less than pairs drawn from tumor regions.

In its sample, this clonotype was seen many times. What it recognizes is unknown. Production of TCR beta cDNA used roughly 480 ng total RNA together with a constant-region primer. Generation of the TCR beta libraries relied on three nested multiplex PCR rounds using slightly modified ARM-PCR. Investigators reported that the first two PCR rounds, at about 11 cycles each, used TRBV1-TRBV30 forward primers with a C-beta reverse primer. TCRdb recomputed calls from the multiplex PCR reads with MiXCR, one row per CDR3 protein. This table holds about 310,000 distinct CDR3 sequences, about three fifths found once. The study extracted blood RNA from unsorted whole blood and also extracted germline DNA. The V gene's germline CDR1 is MNHEY and CDR2 SVGEGT. V lost 4 bases and J lost 1; bases outside the gene matches: 7. This CDR3 comprises 17 residues.

The gene calls are TRBV6-2 or TRBV6-3 and TRBJ2-5; 12 bases match TRBD2. Sequencing used peripheral blood. The sequence came from a woman under 40 with primary liver carcinoma and hepatitis B virus infection. The CDR3 reads CASSSGLAGRIQETQYF. CDR3 nucleotide sequence: TGTGCCAGCAGTTCCGGACTAGCGGGAAGAATCCAAGAGACCCAGTACTTC.